Each of the 25 T cell receptor beta chains below was sequenced from the same sample in a study of blood T cells in healthy people across ages. Primed by a sample-barcoded 5' primer and a J-beta primer mix, a second PCR proceeded for 7 to 11 cycles. TCRdb re-called the 5' RACE reads through MiXCR, storing one row per CDR3 protein. The table records about 1,500,000 distinct CDR3 sequences, 40% to 50% of them present only once. The sample taken for sequencing was blood. All receptors derive from a young woman in good health.

This clonotype was detected a few times. The chain links TRBV7-3 to TRBJ2-3; a weak D match, TRBD1 (5 bases). The CDR3 length is 16 residues. The germline V gene has CDR1 SGHTA and CDR2 FQGTGA. Between the trimmed V and J ends, which lost 2 bases and 0 bases, there was a span of 12 bases. The CDR3 protein is CASSLGKGRSTDTQYF. As DNA, the CDR3 is TGTGCCAGCAGCTTAGGGAAGGGGCGTAGCACAGATACGCAGTATTTT.

J is TRBJ2-3 and V is TRBV10-3; TRBD2 matches at 11 bases. The CDR3 runs 15 residues. V was pared by 3 bases and J by 3 bases, with 2 bases of the junction left unmatched. CDR1 and CDR2 (germline): ENHRY, SYGVKD. The CDR3 DNA sequence: TGTGCCATCAGTGACCTAGCGGGGGGAACAGATACGCAGTATTTT. Translated, it gives CAISDLAGGTDTQYF.

There are a few counts of this clonotype. The rearrangement uses TRBV4-2 and TRBJ1-1; D is unresolved. This CDR3 comprises 15 residues. Germline V gives CDR1 LGHNA, CDR2 YNFKEQ. The V and J ends lost 2 bases and 5 bases respectively, with 15 bases between them. DNA of the CDR3: TGTGCCAGCAGCCAACTAGGATCGGCCTCGACTGAAGCTTTCTTT. Encoded protein: CASSQLGSASTEAFF.

The gene calls are TRBV28 and TRBJ2-5; D is possibly TRBD1 or TRBD2 (5 bases each). From germline, CDR1 is MDHEN and CDR2 SYDVKM. The V end lost 6 bases, the J end lost 5 bases, and 16 bases lay between the germline ends. The CDR3 sequence is 14 residues long. CDR3 amino acids: CASRQAGSAETQYF. The CDR3 DNA follows: TGTGCCAGCAGACAAGCAGGGAGTGCGGAGACCCAGTACTTC.

The J gene is TRBJ2-1, the V gene TRBV7-9, with 11 bases that match TRBD2. The germline V gene encodes CDR1 SEHNR and CDR2 FQNEAQ (reference sequence). The CDR3 loop spans 16 amino acids. Trimming took 2 bases from V and 4 from J; bases not matched to a gene: 4. For the CDR3, the DNA is TGTGCCAGCAGCTTATCGGGACTAGCGGTATACAATGAGCAGTTCTTC. It translates to CASSLSGLAVYNEQFF.

This clonotype was seen only a few times. J is TRBJ2-7 and V is TRBV29-1; the match to TRBD2 covers 9 bases. Germline trimming cut 6 bases from V and 4 bases from J; bases unmatched to any gene: 13. Per germline, CDR1 SQVTM and CDR2 ANQGSEA. This CDR3 spans 15 amino acids. In DNA, the CDR3 is TGCAGCGTGGAGACGGAGCGGGAGGCCGTGTACGAGCAGTACTTC. Translating gives CSVETEREAVYEQYF.

The V and J genes are TRBV5-4 and TRBJ2-7, with TRBD2 matching 14 bases. Germline V gene sequence: CDR1 SGHNT, CDR2 YYREEE (reference sequence). The junction had 10 bases not matched to a gene; V was cut back by 4 bases and J by 7 bases. The CDR3 runs to 16 residues. The CDR3 sequence: CASSGGLAGASVEQYF. As DNA, the CDR3 is TGTGCCAGCAGCGGGGGACTAGCGGGAGCTTCCGTGGAGCAGTACTTC.

The chain links TRBV3-1 to TRBJ2-1; D is undetermined. This CDR3 region has 16 residues. V was shortened by 2 bases and J by 5 bases, with 16 bases between the two germline ends. In germline, CDR1 is LGHDT, CDR2 YNNKEL (reference sequence). CDR3 sequence: CASSQNLGSPNNEQFF. The CDR3, as DNA: TGTGCCAGCAGCCAAAATTTAGGATCCCCTAACAATGAGCAGTTCTTC.

The chain is built from TRBV5-1 and TRBJ2-3; D possibly corresponds to TRBD1 (6 bases). Germline CDR1 SGHRS, CDR2 YFSETQ. CDR3 size: 16 residues. Trimming took off 4 bases at V and 4 bases at J, with 19 bases between the two ends. Here the CDR3 reads CASSAKQGHGADTQYF. In DNA, the CDR3 is TGCGCCAGCAGCGCCAAACAGGGCCATGGGGCAGATACGCAGTATTTT.

This chain uses TRBV12-3 or TRBV12-4 with TRBJ1-2, with unresolved D. The CDR3 is 14 amino acids. V lost 1 base and J lost 4, with 10 bases in between. The CDR3 protein is CASSLGSGVYGYTF. The CDR3 DNA reads as TGTGCCAGCAGTTTAGGTTCCGGGGTCTATGGCTACACCTTC.

This clonotype was observed a few times. The chain uses TRBV12-3 or TRBV12-4 and TRBJ1-1; no clear D gene. CDR3 length: 14 residues. V lost 3 bases and J lost 0, with 8 bases in between. In nucleotides, the CDR3 is TGTGCCAGCAGTTTTTCGGCGGTGAACACTGAAGCTTTCTTT. Residues: CASSFSAVNTEAFF.

This clonotype was detected a few times. This sequence joins TRBV29-1 and TRBJ1-1, with unresolved D. The CDR3 is 12 amino acids. Trimming shortened V by 6 bases and J by 2 bases, and 10 bases separated the two germline ends. Per the germline V gene, CDR1 is SQVTM and CDR2 is ANQGSEA. The CDR3 reads CSVDQTNTEAFF. As DNA, the CDR3 is TGCAGCGTCGATCAGACCAACACTGAAGCTTTCTTT.

The chain uses TRBV12-3 or TRBV12-4 and TRBJ2-4; D perhaps matches TRBD1 (6 bases). The tail of the sequence fits TRBJ2-7 better, so the J call may be wrong. This CDR3 comprises 14 residues. In nucleotides, the CDR3 is TGTGCCAGCAGCGAGGGACACGGCCCCTACGAGCAGTACTTC. This sequence encodes CASSEGHGPYEQYF.

This clonotype was seen a handful of times. V is TRBV6-5 and J is TRBJ2-2, with TRBD2 as a possible D gene (5 bases). CDR1 and CDR2 from the germline V gene are MNHEY and SVGAGI. V lost 4 bases and J 0 bases, leaving 12 bases between the germline ends. The CDR3 has 16 residues. The CDR3 protein is CASSSWTATNTGELFF. Here the CDR3 DNA reads TGTGCCAGCAGTTCGTGGACTGCCACGAACACCGGGGAGCTGTTTTTT.

This clonotype was counted only a few times. The chain has TRBV12-3 or TRBV12-4 and TRBJ2-3; D uncertain. This CDR3 is 15 amino acids long. V was shortened by 3 bases and J by 4 bases, with 14 bases between the two germline ends. DNA of the CDR3: TGTGCCAGCAGTTTCAAGGGCGGTCCCTCAGATACGCAGTATTTT. Its translation: CASSFKGGPSDTQYF.

The chain combines TRBV6-5 with TRBJ2-7; 7 bases map to TRBD2. V gave up 0 bases and J gave up 2 bases; unmatched junction bases: 7. This CDR3 contains 16 residues. Germline CDR1 is MNHEY and CDR2 is SVGAGI. The CDR3 reads CASSYSIAGLTYEQYF. The CDR3 nucleotides are TGTGCCAGCAGTTACTCTATAGCGGGCCTTACCTACGAGCAGTACTTC.

The DNA of the CDR3 is TGCAGTGCTCATAGGGGGCCCCCTAACTATGGCTACACCTTC. Amino acids: CSAHRGPPNYGYTF. The chain is built from TRBV20-1 and TRBJ1-2; 7 bases are shared with TRBD1. The CDR3 is 14 residues long. Germline assignment: CDR1 DFQATT and CDR2 SNEGSKA (reference sequence). The trim removed 5 bases at V and 0 bases at J, leaving 6 bases unmatched.

V gene TRBV12-3 or TRBV12-4 combines with J gene TRBJ2-1; 8 bases line up with TRBD2. The CDR3 contains 16 residues. The V gene end was trimmed by 2 bases and the J gene end by 6 bases; junction bases not matched to a gene: 9. This chain's CDR3 is CASSLTGRALANEQFF. In DNA, the CDR3 is TGTGCCAGCAGTTTAACCGGGAGGGCCCTCGCCAATGAGCAGTTCTTC.

This clonotype was counted only a few times. This chain uses TRBV12-3 or TRBV12-4 with TRBJ2-3, with D possibly TRBD2 on 7 matching bases. CDR3 size: 14 residues. Trimming took off 10 bases at V and 2 bases at J, with 16 bases between the two ends. The CDR3 sequence: CATGGQGTTDTQYF. CDR3 nucleotides: TGTGCCACCGGGGGGCAGGGGACCACAGATACGCAGTATTTT.

The genes are TRBV5-1 and TRBJ1-2; D ambiguous. Trimming stripped 0 bases from V and 5 bases from J, with 11 bases between. The germline V gene encodes CDR1 SGHRS and CDR2 YFSETQ. The CDR3 sequence is 14 residues long. The CDR3 spells CASSLERRLYGYTF. The DNA for the CDR3 is TGCGCCAGCAGCTTGGAAAGGAGATTATATGGCTACACCTTC.

This chain links TRBV25-1 with TRBJ2-7; 12 nucleotides agree with TRBD2. The CDR3 consists of 17 residues. The germline V gene encodes CDR1 MGHDK and CDR2 SYGVNS. The V segment lost 4 bases and the J segment 3 bases; nucleotides outside the gene matches: 10. Here the CDR3 DNA reads TGTGCCAGCAGTGCCCCTAGCGGGGGGGCCCTGGACTACGAGCAGTACTTC. This encodes CASSAPSGGALDYEQYF.

The chain is built from TRBV7-9 and TRBJ2-7; weak D call: TRBD2 (6 bases). The J call may be faulty, since TRBJ2-5 better matches the DNA end. The CDR3 contains 14 residues. CDR1 SEHNR and CDR2 FQNEAQ come from the germline V gene (reference sequence). In nucleotides, the CDR3 is TGTGCCAGCAGCTCCCTAGCGCAAAGGGAGACCCAGTACTTC. Translation gives CASSSLAQRETQYF.

The genes are TRBV6-1 and TRBJ2-5; D is uncertain. The tail of the sequence fits TRBJ2-7 better, so the J call may be wrong. The CDR3 is 13 amino acids. CDR1 MNHNS and CDR2 SASEGT come from the germline V gene. For the CDR3, the DNA is TGTGCCAGCAGCGCGGCCCGTCCCTACGAGCAGTACTTC. Amino acids: CASSAARPYEQYF.

The chain employs TRBV18 and TRBJ2-7; D perhaps matches TRBD2 (6 bases). TRBJ2-1 explains the end of the DNA better; the J call may be wrong. The CDR3 totals 17 residues. Per germline, CDR1 KGHSH and CDR2 LQKENI. This chain's CDR3 is CASSPQLSGGSSYEQFF. The CDR3 nucleotides read TGTGCCAGCTCACCACAACTGAGTGGGGGGAGTTCCTACGAGCAGTTCTTC.

The chain is built from TRBV5-8 and TRBJ2-3; D unclear. The CDR3 is made up of 13 amino acids. V dropped 7 bases and J dropped 1 base, with 10 bases sitting between them. CDR1 and CDR2 from the germline V gene are SGHTS and YDEGEE. The CDR3 DNA reads as TGTGCCAGCGCCTACTGGGGCACAGATACGCAGTATTTT. Translation gives CASAYWGTDTQYF.